The clone carrying this TCR beta chain was detected ten times or more. The antigen remains unidentified. An end of the junction differs from the germline gene, which may be a read error. This sample was included in a study of human T cells and chemical hapten exposure. Study details: The study enrolled mostly female patients with alopecia areata, totalis or universalis.

Time point given: patch test 1, 2 weeks after DPC sensitization. Treatment of the sample: therapeutic diphenylcyclopropenone sensitization with weekly scalp DPC. At patch-test visits, sampling came before the patch test. Individual cDNA molecules each carried unique molecular identifiers attached by the library. A single record per CDR3 protein comes from TCRdb applying MiXCR to the RACE reads. The data contain approximately 340,000 distinct CDR3 sequences, around 6.9% of them singletons. CDR3 length: 12 amino acids. Germline-derived CDR1 and CDR2 are SNHLY and FYNNEI. Findings and caveats of the study: Significantly more large CDR3 similarity clusters arose among expanded TCRs than among controls.

The TCR comes from a young woman with alopecia areata. Some clones in this sample may be carry-over from other donors' samples. Source: whole blood, taken in connection with sensitization to the hapten diphenylcyclopropenone (DPC). The J gene is TRBJ2-7, the V gene TRBV2, with D hard to call. This CDR3 is CASSEYVGFRRF. DNA for the CDR3: TGTGCCAGCAGTGAATACGTCGGGTTTCGCCGCTTC.